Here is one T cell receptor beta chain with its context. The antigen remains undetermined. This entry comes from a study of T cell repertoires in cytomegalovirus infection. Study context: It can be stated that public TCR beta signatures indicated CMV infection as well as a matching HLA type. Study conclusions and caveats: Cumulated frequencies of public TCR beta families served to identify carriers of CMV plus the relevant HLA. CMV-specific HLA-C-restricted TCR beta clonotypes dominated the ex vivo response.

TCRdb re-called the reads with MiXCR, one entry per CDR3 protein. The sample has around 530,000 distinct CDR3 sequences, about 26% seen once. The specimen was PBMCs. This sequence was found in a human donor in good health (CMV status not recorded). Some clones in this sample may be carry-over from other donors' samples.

The CDR3 reads CASSFSRELFF. The DNA for the CDR3 is TGTGCCAGCAGTTTTTCCCGGGAGCTGTTTTTT. V usage is TRBV12-3 or TRBV12-4 and J usage is TRBJ2-2; D not certain. The length of the CDR3 is 11 residues. Trimming shortened V by 3 bases and J by 9 bases, and 5 bases separated the two germline ends.